This T cell receptor (beta chain) is from a study of vaccination and CD4 T cells after COVID-19. General observations from the study: Among convalescent patients, a median 86.3% of reactive clones emerged only after vaccination.

As for this clonotype: Its antigen is still unknown.

Sample treatment: 10-day PBMC culture with coronavirus spike peptide pools or control peptides (ViraFEST assay). Germline V gene data show CDR1 as SGHRS and CDR2 as YFSETQ. This CDR3 has 14 residues. The ends lost 7 bases at V and 4 bases at J; junction bases unmatched: 8. Cultured CD4+ T-cell DNA underwent Oncomine TCR Beta short-read sequencing. Each CDR3 protein is one row after TCRdb ran MiXCR on the PCR reads. Of roughly 14,000 distinct CDR3 sequences in the sample, around 50% were seen once. Sequences were derived from cultured CD4+ T cells from blood, sampled after SARS-CoV-2 vaccination. The clonotype was recovered from a human donor with COVID-19. The J gene is TRBJ1-3, the V gene TRBV5-1; 7 bases line up with TRBD1. CDR3 protein: CASSTGEVGNTIYF. The CDR3 coding sequence is TGCGCCAGCTCTACAGGGGAAGTGGGAAACACCATATATTTT.